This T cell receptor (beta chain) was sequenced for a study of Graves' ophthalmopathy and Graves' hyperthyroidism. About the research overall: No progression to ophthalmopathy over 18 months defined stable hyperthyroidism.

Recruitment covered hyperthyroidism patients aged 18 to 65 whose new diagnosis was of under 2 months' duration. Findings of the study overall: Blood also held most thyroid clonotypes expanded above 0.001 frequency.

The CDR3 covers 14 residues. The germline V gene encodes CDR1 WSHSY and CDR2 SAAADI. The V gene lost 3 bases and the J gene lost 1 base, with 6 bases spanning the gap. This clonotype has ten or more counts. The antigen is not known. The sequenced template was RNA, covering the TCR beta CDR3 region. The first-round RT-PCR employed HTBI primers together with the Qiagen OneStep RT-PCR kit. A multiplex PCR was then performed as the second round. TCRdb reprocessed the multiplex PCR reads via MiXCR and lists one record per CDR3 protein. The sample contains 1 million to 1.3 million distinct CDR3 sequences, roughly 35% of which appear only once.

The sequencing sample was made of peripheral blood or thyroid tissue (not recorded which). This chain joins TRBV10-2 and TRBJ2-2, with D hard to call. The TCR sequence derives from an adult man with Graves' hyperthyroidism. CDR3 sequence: CASSDYRNTGELFF. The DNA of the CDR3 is TGCGCCAGCAGTGATTACAGGAACACCGGGGAGCTGTTTTTT.